The rows below give T cell receptor beta chains drawn from one sample of a study of shared clonotypes between healthy human individuals. Assay: immunoSEQ multiplex PCR; the TCRdb copy retains only in-frame clones and omits some. The sample includes about 2.4 million clones, 93% seen only once; the top ten take about 0.34%. Material: naive CD4+ T cells from PBMCs. Receptors were obtained from a man in his late teens or twenties in good health. Some clones in this sample may be carry-over from other donors' samples. The CDR3 runs from the conserved cysteine through the conserved F or W. Some rows have no size entry. The others give once, few or many, or a class for an expanded clone.

TRBJ2-2	.	TRBV7-3	CASSPARGRDTGELFF
TRBJ2-7	.	TRBV6-5	CASSYVGLALSYEQYF
TRBJ1-3	.	TRBV28	CASSLPGMSGNTIYF
TRBJ2-2	.	TRBV9	CASSVRDISYTTGELFF
TRBJ1-1	.	TRBV18	CASSPGTGNTEAFF
TRBJ1-1	.	TRBV18	CASSHDRESTEAFF
TRBJ1-2	once	TRBV18	CASSTRDSRYGYTF
TRBJ2-3	.	TRBV5-1	CASSNLAGSSTDTQYF
TRBJ2-3	.	TRBV18	CASSPPRTGAPDTQYF
TRBJ2-1	.	TRBV28	CASSLLGGRARDEQFF
TRBJ2-4	.	TRBV7-9	CASSLDREGKNIQYF
TRBJ2-2	.	TRBV5-1	CASSGGQGYTGELFF
TRBJ1-1	few	TRBV5-1	CATRGTLNTEAFF
TRBJ1-5	.	TRBV4-1	CASSRQGRGQPQHF
TRBJ1-6	.	TRBV19	CASSQPGLGVDPLHF
TRBJ2-7	.	TRBV2	CASSLAGTGGYEQYF
TRBJ1-1	.	TRBV10-2	CASRMIPGQGDTEAFF
TRBJ2-1	.	TRBV2	CASSEEGISYNEQFF
TRBJ2-7	.	TRBV4-1	CASSPRGGTSGYEQYF
TRBJ2-1	.	TRBV9	CASSVRGLGYNEQFF
TRBJ2-7	.	TRBV4-1	CASSQGERGLLAGLMGEQYF
TRBJ1-5	.	TRBV7-2	CASSSGTTVGQPQHF
TRBJ1-1	.	TRBV4-1	CASSQDGGSGNTEAFF
TRBJ2-1	.	TRBV11-2	CASSLSEAYNEQFF
TRBJ2-1	.	TRBV4-3	CASSQGGSLYNEQFF
TRBJ2-7	.	TRBV18	CASTSGNSYEQYF
TRBJ1-5	.	TRBV28	CASSRTSNQPQHF
TRBJ1-1	.	TRBV2	CASRSSGPNTEAFF
TRBJ2-1	once	TRBV7-9	CASSLGGWEQFF
TRBJ1-1	.	TRBV6-6	CASSYSDSLNTEAFF
TRBJ2-3	.	TRBV12-5	CASGLAGTGEDTQYF
TRBJ2-1	.	TRBV7-2	CASSQSPAGGNEQFF
TRBJ2-4	.	TRBV2	CASSERILQNIQYF
TRBJ2-2	.	TRBV5-6	CASSLYAGGFGELFF
TRBJ2-7	.	TRBV11-2	CASSLASGLADSYEQYF
TRBJ2-2	.	TRBV4-1	CASSRSGRSTGELFF
TRBJ2-7	once	TRBV6-4	CASLAVPAEQYF
TRBJ1-1	.	TRBV18	CASSLILGWAFF
TRBJ2-5	.	TRBV29-1	CSVGGTNQETQYF
TRBJ1-2	.	TRBV30	CAWSPHGWGVNYGYTF
.	.	TRBV28	CASSLLGQGSSYEQYF
TRBJ1-1	.	TRBV19	CAARGQQFTEAFF
TRBJ2-5	once	TRBV5-1	CASSLGTGGETQYF
TRBJ2-5	.	TRBV29-1	CSVKLGQGSLETQYF
TRBJ2-1	.	TRBV27	CASSLGLAGVYNEQFF
TRBJ2-7	.	TRBV6-1	CASSLFPYEQYF
TRBJ2-3	.	TRBV29-1	CSVYRPVTDTQYF
TRBJ1-6	.	TRBV7-9	CASRRDRDRAYNSPLHF
TRBJ2-5	.	TRBV7-2	CASSSGTGSRETQYF
TRBJ1-4	.	TRBV7-8	CASSLGWQGGEKLFF
TRBJ2-5	.	TRBV5-4	CASSPVPGQPYQETQYF
TRBJ1-5	few	TRBV7-2	CASSLRQLNQPQHF
TRBJ2-2	.	TRBV6-6	CASTKRERTGELFF
TRBJ1-1	once	TRBV2	CASRRLDGHTEAFF